The entry that follows covers one T cell receptor beta chain sequence. This sample is drawn from a study of T cells in Graves' hyperthyroidism and ophthalmopathy. This CDR3 is 20 amino acids long. Germline CDR1 SGHDN, CDR2 FVKESK. Trimming took 2 bases from V and 2 from J; bases not matched to a gene: 13. Recently diagnosed hyperthyroidism of less than 2 months' duration affected patients aged 18 to 65. Fresh peripheral blood, about 10 ml of it, supplied the PBMCs. The CDR3 regions of TCR beta were amplified from RNA transcripts. HTBI primers were employed in a first-round RT-PCR of the TCR CDR3. TCRdb recomputed calls from the multiplex PCR reads with MiXCR, one row per CDR3 protein. The sample yields approximately 590,000 distinct CDR3 sequences, approximately 15% seen once.

Material: blood. The TCR was taken from a woman aged 25 to 45 with Graves' hyperthyroidism. The rearrangement links TRBV14 to TRBJ2-5; 14 bases are a match to TRBD2. The CDR3 nucleotides are TGTGCCAGCAGCCAAAAGGCGGGACTAGCGGGAGCGGTTTGGCAAGAGACCCAGTACTTC. Translating gives CASSQKAGLAGAVWQETQYF.